Below, 11 T cell receptor beta chains from the same sample are listed, as sequenced in a study of shared clonotypes between healthy human individuals. Measured with immunoSEQ multiplex PCR; TCRdb has only the in-frame clones, and not every one. Of some 2,000,000 clones listed, 90% to 95% are singletons. Sequencing input: naive CD4+ T cells sorted from blood. The subset: CD45RA+ positively selected. The receptors originated from a man between 18 and 35 years old in good health.

About this clone itself: Distinct nucleotide sequences in the sample also encode this CDR3. The chain links TRBV18 to TRBJ2-2; D ambiguous. Trimming shortened V by 5 bases and J by 1 base, and 8 bases separated the two germline ends. There are 14 residues in the CDR3. Per germline, CDR1 KGHSH and CDR2 LQKENI. The CDR3 sequence is CASSSDLNTGELFF. The CDR3 DNA reads as TGTGCCAGCTCATCGGACCTGAACACCGGGGAGCTGTTTTTT.

V and J are TRBV7-2 and TRBJ2-3; no reliable D call. Looked up from germline, CDR1 is SGHTA and CDR2 is FQGNSA. V was pared by 5 bases and J by 4 bases, with 13 bases between. The CDR3 has 14 amino acids. CDR3 loop: CASSPFGPADTQYF. The CDR3 coding sequence is TGTGCCAGCAGCCCCTTTGGGCCGGCAGATACGCAGTATTTT.

The V gene is TRBV2, the J gene TRBJ2-3, with D perhaps given as TRBD1 or TRBD2 (6 bases each). Germline loops: CDR1 SNHLY, CDR2 FYNNEI. The V gene lost 9 bases and the J gene lost 7 bases, with 17 bases spanning the gap. The CDR3 is 13 amino acids. The CDR3 DNA reads TGTGCCAGTACCCGAGGAGGGGGGTATACGCAGTATTTT. Its protein is CASTRGGGYTQYF.

The chain recombines TRBV7-9 with TRBJ2-2; D tentatively fits TRBD1 or TRBD2 (6 bases each). The germline CDR1 and CDR2 sequences are SEHNR and FQNEAQ (reference sequence). The CDR3 sequence is 15 residues long. Deletions cut 7 bases from V and 4 bases from J, with 16 bases between. CDR3 coding DNA: TGTGCCAGCACCCTAGGGGGGAGCGGCACCGGGGAGCTGTTTTTT. Protein sequence: CASTLGGSGTGELFF.

The rearrangement joins TRBV5-1 to TRBJ2-1; TRBD2 is a possible D gene (5 bases). V shed 4 bases and J shed 2 bases, with 13 bases lying between them. CDR1 is SGHRS, CDR2 YFSETQ, per germline. The CDR3 consists of 15 residues. DNA of the CDR3: TGCGCCAGCAGCCCCGACTATTCGGCCTACAATGAGCAGTTCTTC. Residues: CASSPDYSAYNEQFF.

In regard to this clone: Other nucleotide sequences from this sample produce the same CDR3. V usage is TRBV7-2 and J usage is TRBJ2-1; D uncertain. The length of the CDR3 is 12 residues. V gave up 1 base and J gave up 7 bases, with 5 bases separating them. Per germline, CDR1 SGHTA and CDR2 FQGNSA. CDR3 nucleotide sequence: TGTGCCAGCAGCTTAGACGGGAATGAGCAGTTCTTC. This encodes CASSLDGNEQFF.

V and J are TRBV7-9 and TRBJ1-2, with no clear D. Trimming took 3 bases from V and 5 from J, leaving 10 bases between them. The CDR3 extends over 13 amino acids. Germline loops: CDR1 SEHNR, CDR2 FQNEAQ (reference sequence). CDR3 nucleotides: TGTGCCAGCAGCTTCCCCATCTCGTATGGCTACACCTTC. Translating it yields CASSFPISYGYTF.

V and J are TRBV2 and TRBJ1-6; possibly TRBD1 for D (6 bases). CDR1 and CDR2 from the germline V gene are SNHLY and FYNNEI. V was cut by 8 bases and J by 4 bases, with 15 bases left in between. The length of the CDR3 is 15 residues. CDR3 sequence (DNA): TGTGCCAGCCGCGGAGGGGGAAGTTATAATTCACCCCTCCACTTT. Translated: CASRGGGSYNSPLHF. The complete variable domain, with remaining parts taken from reference TRBV2 and TRBJ1-6, reads EPEVTQTPSHQVTQMGQEVILRCVPISNHLYFYWYRQILGQKVEFLVSFYNNEISEKSEIFDDQFSVERPDGSNFTLKIRSTKLEDSAMYFCASRGGGSYNSPLHFGNGTRLTVT.

Notes on this clone: This CDR3 is also generated by other DNA sequences in the sample. This chain links TRBV2 with TRBJ2-2; no definite D call. This CDR3 is 14 amino acids long. Germline assignment: CDR1 SNHLY and CDR2 FYNNEI. The V end lost 5 bases, the J end lost 0 bases, and 7 bases lay between the germline ends. The CDR3 region has the DNA TGTGCCAGCAGTATCCAGGCGAACACCGGGGAGCTGTTTTTT. Translating it yields CASSIQANTGELFF.

The rearrangement uses TRBV9 and TRBJ1-1; no definite D call. The CDR3 totals 15 residues. Germline CDR1 reads SGDLS; CDR2 reads YYNGEE. The ends were cut back, 2 bases at V and 0 bases at J, with 11 bases in the middle. The CDR3 sequence is CASSVGGRLNTEAFF. The CDR3 DNA reads TGTGCCAGCAGCGTGGGAGGCAGATTGAACACTGAAGCTTTCTTT.

This sequence joins TRBV5-4 and TRBJ2-1; TRBD2 agrees at 8 bases. V dropped 6 bases and J dropped 4; count of bases not matched to a gene: 9. Germline V gene lookup returns CDR1 SGHNT and CDR2 YYREEE (reference sequence). The CDR3 is 15 amino acids. In DNA form, the CDR3 reads TGTGCCAGCAAAAGTTTAGCGGGGAAATACAATGAGCAGTTCTTC. This codes for CASKSLAGKYNEQFF. The full variable domain, its missing parts supplied by reference TRBV5-4 and TRBJ2-1, is ETGVTQSPTHLIKTRGQQVTLRCSSQSGHNTVSWYQQALGQGPQFIFQYYREEENGRGNFPPRFSGLQFPNYSSELNVNALELDDSALYLCASKSLAGKYNEQFFGPGTRLTVL.